A single sample gave rise to the 14 T cell receptor beta chains below, sequenced in a study of blood T cell repertoires in COVID-19. TCRdb's table, derived via immunoSEQ multiplex PCR, lists solely in-frame clones and lacks some. The table has approximately 190,000 clones, 83% seen once. Sequencing used peripheral blood. Receptors originate from a woman aged 40 to 50 with acute or convalescent COVID-19.

The chain employs TRBV28 and TRBJ2-6; 7 positions match TRBD2. J gave up 4 bases and V 2 bases, and 2 bases lay outside the gene matches. Germline CDR1 and CDR2: MDHEN and SYDVKM. This CDR3 region has 15 residues. The CDR3 here is CASSLAGDGANVLTF. DNA for the CDR3: TGTGCCAGCAGTTTAGCGGGGGACGGGGCCAACGTCCTGACTTTC.

This chain links TRBV30 with TRBJ2-3; D unclear. The CDR3 runs to 12 residues. Trimming took 0 bases from V and 5 from J, leaving 6 bases between them. Germline V gene lookup returns CDR1 GTSNPN and CDR2 SVGIG (reference sequence). The CDR3 region has the DNA TGTGCCTGGAGTGTACCAGGAGATACGCAGTATTTT. Its protein is CAWSVPGDTQYF. Together with reference TRBV30 and TRBJ2-3, the CDR3 gives the full variable domain: SQTIHQWPATLVQPVGSPLSLECTVEGTSNPNLYWYRQAAGRGLQLLFYSVGIGQISSEVPQNLSASRPQDRQFILSSKKLLLSDSGFYLCAWSVPGDTQYFGPGTRLTVL.

The CDR3: CASSPLPSAVGELFF. The CDR3, as DNA: TGTGCCAGCAGCCCCCTCCCCAGTGCAGTCGGGGAGCTGTTTTTT. J is TRBJ2-2 and V is TRBV4-2; D unclear. The CDR3 length is 15 residues. Between the trimmed V and J ends, which lost 4 bases and 7 bases, there was a span of 16 bases. The V gene's germline CDR1 is LGHNA and CDR2 YNFKEQ.

The chain links TRBV12-3 or TRBV12-4 to TRBJ2-5, with 7 bases fitting TRBD2. The CDR3 has 13 residues. V lost 3 bases to trimming and J lost 5 bases; unmatched junction nucleotides: 3. CDR3 protein: CASSFAGVETQYF. In nucleotides, the CDR3 is TGTGCCAGCAGTTTCGCGGGGGTTGAGACCCAGTACTTC.

V is TRBV9 and J is TRBJ2-7, with D possibly TRBD2 on 5 matching bases. CDR1 is SGDLS and CDR2 is YYNGEE in the germline V gene. V dropped 4 bases and J dropped 6 bases, with 14 bases sitting between them. The CDR3 length is 13 residues. The CDR3, as DNA: TGTGCCAGCAGCCCGGACTTGGGGTCCGAGCAGTACTTC. It codes for CASSPDLGSEQYF.

The chain carries TRBV3-1 (or the pseudogene TRBV3-2) and TRBJ2-7; D is undetermined. The CDR3 contains 17 residues. Trimming took 4 bases from V and 4 from J, leaving 23 bases between them. CDR1 and CDR2 (germline): LGHDT, YNNKEL (reference sequence). CDR3 in amino acids: CASSPVIRVTRIYEQYF. Here the CDR3 DNA reads TGTGCCAGCAGCCCCGTAATCCGGGTCACTCGAATATACGAGCAGTACTTC.

Here the CDR3 DNA reads TGTGCCACCAGCGACACTGGGGCCAACGTCCTGACTTTC. Its translation: CATSDTGANVLTF. The chain joins TRBV24-1 to TRBJ2-6; D is undetermined. This CDR3 spans 13 amino acids. The V gene's germline CDR1 is KGHDR and CDR2 SFDVKD. The V and J ends lost 7 bases and 2 bases respectively, with 5 bases between them.

The V gene is TRBV19, the J gene TRBJ1-1; no clear D gene. Germline CDR1 LNHDA, CDR2 SQIVND (reference sequence). CDR3 length: 15 residues. V was shortened by 10 bases and J by 1 base, with 19 bases between the two germline ends. The CDR3 reads CATTTIFEANTEAFF. The CDR3 DNA sequence: TGTGCCACGACGACGATTTTCGAGGCGAACACTGAAGCTTTCTTT. The full variable domain, rest sourced from reference TRBV19 and TRBJ1-1, is DGGITQSPKYLFRKEGQNVTLSCEQNLNHDAMYWYRQDPGQGLRLIYYSQIVNDFQKGDIAEGYSVSREKKESFPLTVTSAQKNPTAFYLCATTTIFEANTEAFFGQGTRLTVV.

The sample holds one count of this clone. CDR3 DNA: TGTGCCACCAGTGCGGGAGAGTACAATGAGCAGTTCTTC. Protein: CATSAGEYNEQFF. The chain employs TRBV24-1 and TRBJ2-1; TRBD2 might be the D (6 bases). Germline V CDR1 and CDR2: KGHDR, SFDVKD. This CDR3 comprises 13 residues. Trimming pared 5 bases from V and 4 bases from J, leaving 8 bases between.

The chain combines TRBV18 with TRBJ2-2; 7 positions match TRBD1. This CDR3 is 16 amino acids long. Per germline, CDR1 KGHSH and CDR2 LQKENI. J lost 4 bases, V lost 3 bases, and 8 bases had no gene match. CDR3 nucleotide sequence: TGTGCCAGCTCACCCCGGCGACAGGGAACCACCGGGGAGCTGTTTTTT. Translated: CASSPRRQGTTGELFF.

The chain combines TRBV2 with TRBJ2-3, with 7 bases aligning to TRBD2. There are 12 residues in the CDR3. Germline CDR1 and CDR2: SNHLY and FYNNEI. With V trimmed by 6 bases and J by 6 bases, 3 bases remained unmatched. The CDR3 region is CASRRGGDTQYF. CDR3 nucleotides: TGTGCCAGCAGGCGGGGAGGGGATACGCAGTATTTT.

The gene calls are TRBV6-1 and TRBJ2-1, with TRBD1 matching over 7 bases. J lost 10 bases, V lost 1 base, and 10 bases had no gene match. The CDR3 loop spans 15 amino acids. Per the germline V gene, CDR1 is MNHNS and CDR2 is SASEGT. Here the CDR3 reads CASSEGGQPSGEQFF. The CDR3 nucleotides read TGTGCCAGCAGTGAAGGGGGACAGCCGTCTGGGGAGCAGTTCTTC.

The chain combines TRBV11-2 with TRBJ1-3; a weak D match, TRBD1 (5 bases). Germline V gene data show CDR1 as SGHAT and CDR2 as FQNNGV. The CDR3 consists of 16 residues. Trimming removed 5 bases from V and 3 bases from J, with 17 bases in between. CDR3 nucleotides: TGTGCCAGCAGCCCTTGGGTCGGGGGAAATGGAAACACCATATATTTT. Protein: CASSPWVGGNGNTIYF.

The CDR3 nucleotides are TGTGCCAGCAGTTCCCGAGGGCCTAGGAGCGGGCCCCAGCATTTT. The encoded protein is CASSSRGPRSGPQHF. J is TRBJ1-5 and V is TRBV27; D gene uncertain. Germline V gives CDR1 MNHEY, CDR2 SMNVEV (reference sequence). V lost 4 bases to trimming and J lost 9 bases, with 19 bases between them. This CDR3 has 15 residues.